The next 22 T cell receptor beta chains were all read from a single sample in a study of blood T cell repertoires in COVID-19. The data were produced by immunoSEQ multiplex PCR, yet TCRdb's version contains in-frame clones alone and is incomplete. The table records around 140,000 clones, about 80% of them present only once. Sequences were obtained from PBMCs or T cells enriched from blood (not recorded which). All receptors come from a man in his forties with acute COVID-19.

J is TRBJ1-2 and V is TRBV7-9, with D perhaps matching TRBD1 (5 bases). Trimming cost V 7 bases and J 6 bases, with 15 bases left between them. The CDR3 sequence is 13 residues long. Germline V gene sequence: CDR1 SEHNR, CDR2 FQNEAQ (reference sequence). CDR3 sequence: CASTFWGENGYTF. The DNA for the CDR3 is TGTGCCAGCACCTTCTGGGGGGAGAATGGCTACACCTTC.

J is TRBJ1-6 and V is TRBV27; 9 bases fit TRBD1. CDR1 MNHEY and CDR2 SMNVEV come from the germline V gene (reference sequence). The V gene end was trimmed by 2 bases and the J gene end by 8 bases; junction bases not matched to a gene: 4. The CDR3 is 15 residues long. This CDR3 is CASSLTGGDHSPLHF. DNA of the CDR3: TGTGCCAGCAGTTTAACAGGGGGCGATCATTCACCCCTCCACTTT.

The chain recombines TRBV7-9 with TRBJ2-3, with D perhaps TRBD1 (6 bases). V gave up 3 bases and J gave up 0 bases, with 16 bases separating them. Germline loops: CDR1 SEHNR, CDR2 FQNEAQ (reference sequence). This CDR3 spans 17 amino acids. CDR3 DNA sequence: TGTGCCAGCAGCTTCCGTCAGGGGACGGGAAGCACAGATACGCAGTATTTT. Encoded protein: CASSFRQGTGSTDTQYF.

The V call is TRBV20-1, the J call TRBJ1-4; TRBD1 agrees at 7 bases. Trimming took 3 bases from V and 0 from J; bases not matched to a gene: 1. The CDR3 runs 14 residues. The germline V gene encodes CDR1 DFQATT and CDR2 SNEGSKA (reference sequence). The CDR3 DNA is TGCAGTGCTAGTCAGGGGGCAACTAATGAAAAACTGTTTTTT. This sequence encodes CSASQGATNEKLFF.

This chain uses TRBV11-2 with TRBJ2-4, with 7 bases identical to TRBD1. This CDR3 has 14 residues. The V gene's germline CDR1 is SGHAT and CDR2 FQNNGV. V was pared by 4 bases and J by 5 bases, with 5 bases of the junction left unmatched. In nucleotides, the CDR3 is TGTGCCAGCAGCTCCTCCGGGACAGAAAACATTCAGTACTTC. It specifies CASSSSGTENIQYF.

DNA of the CDR3: TGCAGCGTTGAAGGGGGACTAGCGGGAGTTGATACGCAGTATTTT. This codes for CSVEGGLAGVDTQYF. This chain connects TRBV29-1 to TRBJ2-3; TRBD2 matches at 14 bases. CDR3 length equals 15 residues. V gave up 1 base and J gave up 6 bases; unmatched junction bases: 3. In germline, CDR1 is SQVTM, CDR2 ANQGSEA.

The chain carries TRBV5-4 and TRBJ2-1; 13 bases agree with TRBD2. Germline assignment: CDR1 SGHNT and CDR2 YYREEE (reference sequence). This CDR3 is 16 amino acids long. Unmatched junction bases numbered 3, after V lost 0 bases and J lost 6 bases. CDR3 DNA sequence: TGTGCCAGCAGCTTGGCAGGGACTAGCGGGGTCAATGAGCAGTTCTTC. This translates into CASSLAGTSGVNEQFF.

The V call is TRBV10-3, the J call TRBJ2-7, with 7 bases fitting TRBD1. CDR1 and CDR2 from the germline V gene are ENHRY and SYGVKD. The CDR3 covers 15 residues. V shed 6 bases, J shed 0 bases, and the junction held 8 bases outside the gene matches. The CDR3 bases are TGTGCCATCAGCAGACAGGGTGGGACCTCCTACGAGCAGTACTTC. It specifies CAISRQGGTSYEQYF.

V usage is TRBV15 and J usage is TRBJ2-1, with 13 bases aligning to TRBD2. In germline, CDR1 is LNHNV, CDR2 YYDKDF (reference sequence). CDR3 length equals 17 residues. J gave up 7 bases and V 4 bases, and 10 bases lay outside the gene matches. The CDR3 is CATSTPETSGGRNEQFF. The CDR3 DNA reads TGTGCCACCAGCACCCCGGAGACTAGCGGGGGGCGGAATGAGCAGTTCTTC.

The V gene is TRBV7-9, the J gene TRBJ2-7; TRBD1 matches at 7 bases. The CDR3 length is 14 residues. Losses at the gene ends were 2 bases for V and 5 bases for J; bases not matched to a gene: 6. Looked up from germline, CDR1 is SEHNR and CDR2 is FQNEAQ (reference sequence). As DNA, the CDR3 is TGTGCCAGCAGCTTAAGAACAGGGGAACACGAGCAGTACTTC. It yields the protein CASSLRTGEHEQYF. Complete variable domain (other parts from reference TRBV7-9 and TRBJ2-7): DTGVSQNPRHKITKRGQNVTFRCDPISEHNRLYWYRQTLGQGPEFLTYFQNEAQLEKSRLLSDRFSAERPKGSFSTLEIQRTEQGDSAMYLCASSLRTGEHEQYFGPGTRLTVT.

At least ten counts were recorded for this clone. V and J are TRBV5-8 and TRBJ1-6; 8 bases are a match to TRBD1. The CDR3 covers 15 residues. CDR1 is SGHTS and CDR2 is YDEGEE in the germline V gene. Losses at the gene ends were 0 bases for V and 14 bases for J; bases not matched to a gene: 10. The chain's CDR3 is CASSLGDRPGETLHF. The CDR3 bases are TGTGCCAGCAGCTTGGGGGACAGGCCCGGTGAGACCCTCCACTTT.

This clone was picked up a small number of times. This sequence joins TRBV7-2 and TRBJ1-5, with no clear D. The germline V gene has CDR1 SGHTA and CDR2 FQGNSA. CDR3 length: 15 amino acids. V was trimmed by 1 base and J by 2 bases, leaving 9 bases between them. The CDR3 bases are TGTGCCAGCAGCTTAGAATATCCAGGCAATCAGCCCCAGCATTTT. This translates into CASSLEYPGNQPQHF. The complete variable domain, with remaining parts taken from reference TRBV7-2 and TRBJ1-5, reads GAGVSQSPSNKVTEKGKDVELRCDPISGHTALYWYRQSLGQGLEFLIYFQGNSAPDKSGLPSDRFSAERTGGSVSTLTIQRTQQEDSAVYLCASSLEYPGNQPQHFGDGTRLSIL.

The chain uses TRBV2 and TRBJ2-3, with no clear D. Germline V lookup: CDR1 SNHLY, CDR2 FYNNEI. This CDR3 is 14 amino acids long. V was cut by 6 bases and J by 0 bases, with 10 bases left in between. This CDR3 reads CASRLAASTDTQYF. CDR3 nucleotides: TGTGCCAGCAGGCTGGCGGCTAGCACAGATACGCAGTATTTT.

This clone was detected once. CDR3 protein: CASSYEDTQYF. The CDR3 DNA is TGTGCCAGCAGTTACGAGGATACGCAGTATTTT. This chain links TRBV6-2 or TRBV6-3 with TRBJ2-3; D unclear. The CDR3 extends over 11 amino acids. Trimming removed 2 bases from V and 6 bases from J, with 3 bases in between. Germline V CDR1 and CDR2: MNHEY, SVGEGT.

The chain joins TRBV9 to TRBJ2-2; D is undetermined. The V and J ends lost 0 bases and 5 bases respectively, with 11 bases between them. Germline lookup yields CDR1 SGDLS and CDR2 YYNGEE. The CDR3 extends over 15 amino acids. The CDR3 protein is CASSVGSGWTGELFF. CDR3 nucleotides: TGTGCCAGCAGCGTAGGTTCCGGGTGGACCGGGGAGCTGTTTTTT.

The count of this clone is one. The DNA of the CDR3 is TGCGCCAGCAGTACGACAGGGAACACAGATACGCAGTATTTT. This codes for CASSTTGNTDTQYF. The V gene is TRBV5-1, the J gene TRBJ2-3; 7 positions agree with TRBD1. This CDR3 spans 14 amino acids. The J segment lost 2 bases and the V segment lost 5 bases, leaving 5 bases of the junction unmatched. Germline lookup yields CDR1 SGHRS and CDR2 YFSETQ.

The V call is TRBV3-1 (or the pseudogene TRBV3-2), the J call TRBJ2-2; a weak D match, TRBD1 (6 bases). The CDR3 extends over 16 amino acids. Germline V gene lookup returns CDR1 LGHDT and CDR2 YNNKEL (reference sequence). The germline V and J ends were trimmed by 1 base and 8 bases, with 17 bases remaining between them. This CDR3 is CASSQGQDLLTGELFF. The DNA of the CDR3 is TGTGCCAGCAGCCAAGGACAGGACTTGTTGACTGGGGAGCTGTTTTTT.

The chain uses TRBV3-1 (or the pseudogene TRBV3-2) and TRBJ2-3, with D possibly being TRBD1 (6 bases). The germline gives CDR1 LGHDT, CDR2 YNNKEL (reference sequence). This CDR3 comprises 13 residues. The V and J ends lost 6 bases and 2 bases respectively, with 9 bases between them. CDR3 nucleotides: TGTGCCAGCAGGGGACATGACACAGATACGCAGTATTTT. This sequence encodes CASRGHDTDTQYF.

This sequence joins TRBV2 and TRBJ2-1; D is ambiguous. In germline, CDR1 is SNHLY, CDR2 FYNNEI. V dropped 4 bases and J dropped 0 bases, with 10 bases sitting between them. This CDR3 has 15 amino acids. In nucleotides, the CDR3 is TGTGCCAGCAGTGTAGAGCGCCGCTCCTACAATGAGCAGTTCTTC. Translation gives CASSVERRSYNEQFF.

The table lists this clone with a count of one. The chain combines TRBV4-2 with TRBJ2-7; 11 nucleotides match TRBD2. The ends lost 0 bases at V and 5 bases at J; junction bases unmatched: 3. Germline CDR1 LGHNA, CDR2 YNFKEQ. The CDR3 has 15 amino acids. CDR3 coding DNA: TGTGCCAGCAGCCAAGATATAGCGGGGGGGGACGAGCAGTACTTC. Its translation: CASSQDIAGGDEQYF.

This chain's CDR3 is CASSPNAGNYGYTF. The CDR3 nucleotides are TGTGCCAGCAGCCCTAACGCGGGAAACTATGGCTACACCTTC. V usage is TRBV7-3 and J usage is TRBJ1-2; D unresolved. V lost 5 bases, J lost 2 bases, and 12 bases lay in between. In germline, CDR1 is SGHTA, CDR2 FQGTGA. This CDR3 has 14 residues.

This chain joins TRBV3-1 (or the pseudogene TRBV3-2) and TRBJ1-2; 7 nucleotides agree with TRBD1. There are 14 residues in the CDR3. The V segment lost 0 bases and the J segment 6 bases; nucleotides outside the gene matches: 4. Germline V lookup: CDR1 LGHDT, CDR2 YNNKEL (reference sequence). The CDR3 nucleotides read TGTGCCAGCAGCCAAGACGACAGGGAGGATGGCTACACCTTC. It yields the protein CASSQDDREDGYTF.